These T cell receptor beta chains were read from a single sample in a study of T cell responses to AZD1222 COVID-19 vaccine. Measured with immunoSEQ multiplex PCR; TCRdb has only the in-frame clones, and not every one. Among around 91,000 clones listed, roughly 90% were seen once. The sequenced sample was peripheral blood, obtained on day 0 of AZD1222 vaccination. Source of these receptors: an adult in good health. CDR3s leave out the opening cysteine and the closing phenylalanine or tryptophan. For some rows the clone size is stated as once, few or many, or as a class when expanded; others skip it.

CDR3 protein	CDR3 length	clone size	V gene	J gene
ASSESKVSDQRTDTQY	16	NA	TRBV10-1	TRBJ2-3
ASSPPGPRRY	10	NA	TRBV7-9	TRBJ2-3
ASTLTSGGAYNEQF	14	NA	TRBV19	TRBJ2-1
ASSLPAASSYNEQF	14	few	TRBV28	TRBJ2-1
ASSQDRGLPGELF	13	NA	TRBV4-3	TRBJ2-2
ASSTTTGGYEQY	12	NA	TRBV11-2	TRBJ2-7
ASSLEGHSGNTIY	13	NA	TRBV5-8	TRBJ1-3
ASTLDSTDTQY	11	NA	TRBV6-5	TRBJ2-3
ASSLGTGGDGTQY	13	NA	TRBV5-8	TRBJ2-5
TCLGPGEQY	9	NA	TRBV20-1	TRBJ2-7
ATGTGGADTQY	11	once	TRBV24-1	TRBJ2-3
ASSPSTRGAEAF	12	NA	TRBV7-3	TRBJ1-1
ASSLFERDTQY	11	NA	TRBV7-3	TRBJ2-3
ASSQSCKKTGRDIQY	15	few	TRBV3-1/TRBV3-2	TRBJ2-4
ASRRQVGNDYEQY	13	NA	TRBV7-2	TRBJ2-7
ASSLVPVGAEEQF	13	NA	TRBV7-2	TRBJ2-1
ASSYELTGELF	11	NA	TRBV7-9	TRBJ2-2
ASSPLAPQGYEQY	13	NA	TRBV28	TRBJ2-7
ASSLVGGKLF	10	NA	TRBV7-2	TRBJ1-4
ASSLVASYYNEQF	13	NA	TRBV7-8	TRBJ2-1
AACSGTENEKLF	12	NA	TRBV10-3	TRBJ1-4
ASSELGYRGQGAGYT	15	NA	TRBV25-1	TRBJ1-2
ASQTSGSEQF	10	NA	TRBV2	TRBJ2-1
ASSFPGPEAEQY	12	NA	TRBV3-1/TRBV3-2	TRBJ2-7
ASSLGRANTEAF	12	NA	TRBV7-9	TRBJ1-1
ASSQEIGTRNNEQF	14	NA	TRBV4-3	TRBJ2-1
ASSPEAETQY	10	NA	TRBV28	TRBJ2-5
AISDLDRGTEAF	12	NA	TRBV10-3	TRBJ1-1
ASSLGQGSSYEQY	13	NA	TRBV7-6	TRBJ2-7
ASSLSDREQF	10	NA	TRBV5-1	TRBJ2-1
ASKPGHSPYGYT	12	NA	TRBV27	TRBJ1-2
ASGLADRTDTQY	12	once	TRBV3-1/TRBV3-2	TRBJ2-3
ASSFDGVRGYGYT	13	NA	TRBV5-4	TRBJ1-2
ASSSGDVTF	9	NA	TRBV7-9	TRBJ1-1
ASSYIGRESPLH	12	few	TRBV6-2/TRBV6-3	TRBJ1-6
ASSTRTGRNGANVLT	15	NA	TRBV6-2/TRBV6-3	TRBJ2-6
ASSWIKSAIY	10	NA	TRBV13	TRBJ1-3